The source of this TCR beta chain is a study of response to subunit inactivated influenza vaccine. Study conclusions and caveats: It was suggested by the authors that few new T cells are recruited by each seasonal influenza vaccination.

TCRdb re-called the RT-PCR reads with MiXCR, one entry per CDR3 protein. Counted here are about 700,000 distinct CDR3 sequences, approximately 14% occurring once; the ten biggest clones make up more than 9%. This clonotype showed up many times. Its antigen is undetermined. Trimming removed 5 bases at V and 2 bases at J, with 10 bases between. The CDR3 spans 13 residues. The germline CDR1 and CDR2 sequences are SGHRS and YFSETQ. The sequence was collected from a man between 45 and 60 years old who received an inactivated influenza vaccine. The source was PBMCs from blood, collected approximately 12 days after vaccination. The rearrangement joins TRBV5-1 to TRBJ1-2, with D hard to call. This CDR3 reads CASRRAPNYGYTF. CDR3 DNA sequence: TGCGCCAGCAGGAGGGCACCAAACTATGGCTACACCTTC.